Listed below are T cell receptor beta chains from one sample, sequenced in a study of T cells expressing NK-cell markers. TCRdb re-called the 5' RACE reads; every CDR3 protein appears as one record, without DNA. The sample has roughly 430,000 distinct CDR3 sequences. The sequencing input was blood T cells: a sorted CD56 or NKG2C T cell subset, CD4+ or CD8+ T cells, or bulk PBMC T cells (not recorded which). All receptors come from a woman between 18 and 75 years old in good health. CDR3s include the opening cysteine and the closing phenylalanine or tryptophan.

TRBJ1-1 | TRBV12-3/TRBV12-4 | CASSGGLNTEAFF
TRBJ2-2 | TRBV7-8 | CASSSPARTGRTGELFF
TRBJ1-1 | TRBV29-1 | CSAGLHRGGEAFF
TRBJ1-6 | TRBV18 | CASSRLTGGEPNNSPLHF
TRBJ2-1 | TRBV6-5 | CASSSPAGGLAGGNEQFF
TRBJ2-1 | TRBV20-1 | CSARRSGGADLYEQFF
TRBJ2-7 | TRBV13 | CASSLSGDHLYEQYF
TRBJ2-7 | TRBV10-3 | CATVKEGFSYEQYF
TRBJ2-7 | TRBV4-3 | CASSHAGTGEYEQYF
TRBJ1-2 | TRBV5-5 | CASSLQDRVNYGYTF
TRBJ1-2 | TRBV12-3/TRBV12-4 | CASSSGQGRYGYTF
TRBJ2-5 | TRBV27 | CASGSPNQETQYF
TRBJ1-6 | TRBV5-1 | CASSLEGDSDYNSPLHF
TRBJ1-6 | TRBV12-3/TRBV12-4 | CASSSRSYNSPLHF
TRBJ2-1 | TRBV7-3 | CASSFQSAGQFF
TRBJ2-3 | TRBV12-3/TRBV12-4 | CASTYIGGLQYF
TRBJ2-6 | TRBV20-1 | CSASKASGGQTGANVLTF
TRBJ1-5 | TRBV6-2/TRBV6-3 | CASNDRDGALRPQHF
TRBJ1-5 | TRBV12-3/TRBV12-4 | CASSLISPEGPQHF
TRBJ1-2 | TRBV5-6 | CASSDPRGNYGYTF
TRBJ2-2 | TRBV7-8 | CASRTEGANTGELFF
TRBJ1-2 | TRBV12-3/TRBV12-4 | CASSFGRLYGYTF
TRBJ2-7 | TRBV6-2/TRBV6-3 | CASSYSTGGYEQYF
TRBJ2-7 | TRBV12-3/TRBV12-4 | CASRPLRDSSYEQYF
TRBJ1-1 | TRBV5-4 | CASSLPGTENTEAFF
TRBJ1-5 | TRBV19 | CASRPTGTLSNQPQHF
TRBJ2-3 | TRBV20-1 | CSASGGGASDTQYF
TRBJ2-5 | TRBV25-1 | CASSELRGQETQYF
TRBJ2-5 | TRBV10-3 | CAISEVRQETQYF
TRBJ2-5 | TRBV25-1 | CASGGAGRETQYF
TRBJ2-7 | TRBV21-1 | CASSPRDCSYEQYF
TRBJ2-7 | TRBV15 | CATSRDPLAGAYEQYF
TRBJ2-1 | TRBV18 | CASSPPSAGERNEQFF
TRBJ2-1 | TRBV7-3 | CASSPTSGRVKFPYNEQFF
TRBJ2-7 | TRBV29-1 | CSAYYSYEQYF
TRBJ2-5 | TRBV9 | CASSVGNTWQETQYF
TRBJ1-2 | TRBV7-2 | CASSPGHYGYTF
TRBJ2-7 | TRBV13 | CASSLGSGLLRDYEQYF
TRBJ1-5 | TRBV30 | CAWNQGMGNQPQHF
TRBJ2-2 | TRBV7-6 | CASNKGLANTGELFF
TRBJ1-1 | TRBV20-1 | CSAREQRRGNTEAFF
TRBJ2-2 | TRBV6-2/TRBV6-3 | CASWGLRGGNTGELFF
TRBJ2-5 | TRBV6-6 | CASNLAVQETQYF
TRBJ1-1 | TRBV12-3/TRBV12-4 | CASSSGKNTEAFF
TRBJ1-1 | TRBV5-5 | CASSLTDEAFF
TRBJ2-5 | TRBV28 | CASSYPPSERQETQYF
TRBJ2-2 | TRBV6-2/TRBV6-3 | CASTRTTTGELFF
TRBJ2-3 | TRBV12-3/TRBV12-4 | CASSPRDYSSDTQYF
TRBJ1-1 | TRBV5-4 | CASSLRDGNTEAFF
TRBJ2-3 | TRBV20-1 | CSARDMTSGSDTQYF
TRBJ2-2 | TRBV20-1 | CSARGDRGLGGELFF
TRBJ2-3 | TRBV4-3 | CASSERLAGDHTDTQYF
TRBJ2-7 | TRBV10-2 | CASRGFSYEQYF
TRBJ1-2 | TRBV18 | CASSPSGPRGANYGYTF
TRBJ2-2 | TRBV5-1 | CASSLGSSGNTGELFF
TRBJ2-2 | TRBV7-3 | CASSETRLGLAGEGGTGELFF
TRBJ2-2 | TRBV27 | CASSGELAGGSGGELFF
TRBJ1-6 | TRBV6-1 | CASSLDASPLHF
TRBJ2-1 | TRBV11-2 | CASTVGYALAGNSYNEQFF